The 21 T cell receptor beta chains in this list originate from one sample, sequenced in a study of blood T cell repertoires in COVID-19. Some clones are missing from TCRdb's copy, which holds only in-frame ones; the method was immunoSEQ multiplex PCR. Of over 75,000 clones detected, roughly 90% appear once; the ten largest clones hold around 2.3%. Sample: peripheral blood. These TCRs come from a human donor with active COVID-19. The donor label of this sample is uncertain.

This sequence joins TRBV2 and TRBJ1-6; 7 bases line up with TRBD1. V dropped 3 bases and J dropped 8; count of bases not matched to a gene: 4. Germline V gives CDR1 SNHLY, CDR2 FYNNEI. This CDR3 is 14 amino acids long. The CDR3 spells CASSEGRGYSPLHF. The CDR3 nucleotides are TGTGCCAGCAGTGAGGGCAGGGGGTATTCACCCCTCCACTTT.

The chain has TRBV7-2 and TRBJ1-2; D call uncertain. Trimming removed 1 base at V and 4 bases at J, with 7 bases between. The CDR3 has 13 amino acids. Germline-derived CDR1 and CDR2 are SGHTA and FQGNSA. The CDR3 protein is CASSLGFSYGYTF. CDR3 DNA: TGTGCCAGCAGCTTAGGTTTTAGCTATGGCTACACCTTC.

The rearrangement joins TRBV27 to TRBJ1-1; D perhaps matches TRBD1 (6 bases). The V gene's germline CDR1 is MNHEY and CDR2 SMNVEV (reference sequence). The CDR3 has 12 residues. V was pared by 8 bases and J by 4 bases, with 11 bases between. CDR3 in DNA: TGTGCCAGCGGAACAGGGTTCACTGAAGCTTTCTTT. Its translation is CASGTGFTEAFF.

Only one count was recorded for this clone. V gene TRBV15 combines with J gene TRBJ1-2; TRBD1 matches at 8 bases. After removal of 5 bases from V and 0 bases from J, the junction contained 11 bases not matched to a gene. This CDR3 is built from 17 residues. Germline V gene lookup returns CDR1 LNHNV and CDR2 YYDKDF (reference sequence). The CDR3 is CATSQAQGARANYGYTF. DNA of the CDR3: TGTGCCACCAGCCAAGCGCAGGGGGCTCGTGCTAACTATGGCTACACCTTC.

The chain employs TRBV28 and TRBJ2-7, with 9 bases aligning to TRBD1. V trimming: 7 bases; J trimming: 6 bases; junction bases outside the gene matches: 16. The germline V gene has CDR1 MDHEN and CDR2 SYDVKM. The CDR3 has 16 amino acids. The CDR3 loop reads CASTLDRGTGTREQYF. The CDR3 DNA is TGTGCCAGCACCCTCGATAGGGGGACAGGGACCCGCGAGCAGTACTTC.

The rearrangement joins TRBV7-8 to TRBJ2-1; TRBD2 matches 11 bases. The CDR3 consists of 18 residues. V dropped 5 bases and J dropped 8; count of bases not matched to a gene: 17. CDR1 is SGHVS and CDR2 is FQNEAQ in the germline V gene. The CDR3 loop reads CASSPHTTSGGRIDEQFF. CDR3 nucleotides: TGTGCCAGCAGCCCGCATACAACTAGCGGGGGTAGGATAGATGAGCAGTTCTTC.

The chain recombines TRBV4-1 with TRBJ2-3, with 9 bases identical to TRBD2. Per the germline V gene, CDR1 is MGHRA and CDR2 is YSYEKL. J was trimmed by 6 bases and V by 0 bases; bases with no gene match: 4. The CDR3 has 15 amino acids. The CDR3 reads CASSQEERGDDTQYF. The CDR3 DNA reads as TGCGCCAGCAGCCAAGAAGAGCGGGGGGACGATACGCAGTATTTT.

The J gene is TRBJ1-5, the V gene TRBV3-1 (or the pseudogene TRBV3-2); 7 bases fit TRBD1. V was clipped by 2 bases and J by 3 bases; unmatched bases: 4. CDR1 is LGHDT and CDR2 is YNNKEL in the germline V gene (reference sequence). This CDR3 is built from 15 residues. The DNA of the CDR3 is TGTGCCAGCAGCCAAAAACAGGGGCTCAATCAGCCCCAGCATTTT. Protein: CASSQKQGLNQPQHF.

The chain is built from TRBV10-3 and TRBJ2-1; 11 positions agree with TRBD2. CDR1 is ENHRY, CDR2 SYGVKD, per germline. The CDR3 is 17 amino acids. V lost 4 bases to trimming and J lost 8 bases; unmatched junction nucleotides: 13. The CDR3 DNA reads as TGTGCCATCAGTGGCCTTCTAGCGGGGGGTTCCAATGATGAGCAGTTCTTC. The encoded protein is CAISGLLAGGSNDEQFF.

The chain employs TRBV7-7 and TRBJ2-1; 9 bases match TRBD2. V lost 0 bases and J lost 9; bases outside the gene matches: 6. This CDR3 is 15 amino acids long. Per germline, CDR1 SSHAT and CDR2 FNYEAQ (reference sequence). The CDR3, as DNA: TGTGCCAGCAGCTTAGCTAGCGGGGGTATGGGTGAGCAGTTCTTC. Protein product: CASSLASGGMGEQFF.

The table lists this clone with a count of one. V usage is TRBV3-1 (or the pseudogene TRBV3-2) and J usage is TRBJ2-1; D call uncertain. The V gene's germline CDR1 is LGHDT and CDR2 YNNKEL (reference sequence). The V end lost 1 base, the J end lost 11 bases, and 6 bases lay between the germline ends. This CDR3 contains 11 residues. The CDR3 sequence is CASSQAQKQFF. The DNA for the CDR3 is TGTGCCAGCAGCCAAGCCCAGAAGCAGTTCTTC.

This sequence joins TRBV2 and TRBJ1-1; 7 bases align to TRBD1. V lost 7 bases and J lost 4; bases outside the gene matches: 3. The V gene's germline CDR1 is SNHLY and CDR2 FYNNEI. The CDR3 is 12 amino acids. The CDR3: CASIAGGTEAFF. The DNA for the CDR3 is TGTGCCAGCATTGCAGGGGGCACTGAAGCTTTCTTT.

V and J are TRBV7-2 and TRBJ1-3; 8 bases map to TRBD1. The CDR3 is made up of 16 amino acids. Germline lookup yields CDR1 SGHTA and CDR2 FQGNSA. The V and J ends lost 0 bases and 2 bases, in that order; junction bases with no gene match: 3. The CDR3 sequence is CASSLADRVPGNTIYF. CDR3 coding DNA: TGTGCCAGCAGCTTAGCGGACAGGGTTCCTGGAAACACCATATATTTT.

This clone showed up just a few times. This chain joins TRBV7-2 and TRBJ1-1; D is undetermined. V was clipped by 0 bases and J by 0 bases, with 11 bases between them. The CDR3 consists of 16 residues. Looked up from germline, CDR1 is SGHTA and CDR2 is FQGNSA. The CDR3 DNA reads as TGTGCCAGCAGCTTAGCCCGGTTGATAATGAACACTGAAGCTTTCTTT. It translates to CASSLARLIMNTEAFF.

J is TRBJ2-1 and V is TRBV4-1; 7 positions agree with TRBD1. In germline, CDR1 is MGHRA, CDR2 YSYEKL. The CDR3 loop spans 16 amino acids. V was clipped by 4 bases and J by 4 bases; unmatched bases: 10. The CDR3: CASSPTSGTAYNEQFF. DNA for the CDR3: TGCGCCAGCAGCCCGACCTCCGGGACAGCATACAATGAGCAGTTCTTC.

Worth noting for this clone: This CDR3 is also generated by other DNA sequences in the sample. The rearrangement joins TRBV2 to TRBJ2-7, with 11 bases matching TRBD1. This CDR3 has 15 residues. With 3 bases clipped from V and 3 bases from J, the junction kept 4 bases outside the gene matches. Per germline, CDR1 SNHLY and CDR2 FYNNEI. CDR3 loop: CASSEWTGGDYEQYF. DNA for the CDR3: TGTGCCAGCAGTGAGTGGACAGGGGGCGACTACGAGCAGTACTTC.

In this sample, this clone turned up once. The V and J genes are TRBV2 and TRBJ2-7, with a tentative D call TRBD2 (5 bases). The germline CDR1 and CDR2 sequences are SNHLY and FYNNEI. Deletions cut 7 bases from V and 4 bases from J, with 11 bases between. The CDR3 has 12 residues. CDR3 protein: CASTLSGYEQYF. The CDR3 coding sequence is TGTGCCAGCACTCTGTCGGGGTACGAGCAGTACTTC.

V is TRBV5-1 and J is TRBJ2-7; D ambiguous. V was shortened by 4 bases and J by 3 bases, with 11 bases between the two germline ends. The CDR3 is 13 amino acids. CDR1 is SGHRS, CDR2 YFSETQ, per germline. CDR3 coding DNA: TGCGCCAGCAGCCGTGCAGTTAACTACGAGCAGTACTTC. This codes for CASSRAVNYEQYF.

V is TRBV3-1 (or the pseudogene TRBV3-2) and J is TRBJ1-2; tentative D call: TRBD1 (5 bases). The CDR3 spans 14 residues. V lost 4 bases and J lost 4, with 13 bases in between. The germline V gene encodes CDR1 LGHDT and CDR2 YNNKEL (reference sequence). CDR3 DNA sequence: TGTGCCAGCAGCCCGGTGGGGGGGGGCTATGGCTACACCTTC. Translated: CASSPVGGGYGYTF.

The CDR3 DNA is TGTGCCAGCAGCTTAGCGAGGGGACAGGGGAACACCATATATTTT. It yields the protein CASSLARGQGNTIYF. This sequence joins TRBV7-6 and TRBJ1-3; 10 bases align to TRBD1. The CDR3 has 15 residues. From germline, CDR1 is SGHVS and CDR2 FNYEAQ. The junction had 3 bases not matched to a gene; V was cut back by 0 bases and J by 7 bases.

The chain joins TRBV5-1 to TRBJ2-3; 7 bases agree with TRBD2. The junction had 3 bases not matched to a gene; V was cut back by 0 bases and J by 2 bases. Germline CDR1 and CDR2: SGHRS and YFSETQ. This CDR3 contains 15 residues. CDR3 DNA: TGCGCCAGCAGCTTGGACCGGGGGGTCACAGATACGCAGTATTTT. Protein product: CASSLDRGVTDTQYF.